The 10 T cell receptor beta chains in this list originate from one sample, sequenced in a study of OX40 agonist ivuxolimab in advanced cancers. Sequencing used immunoSEQ multiplex PCR; TCRdb keeps in-frame clones, though not all of them. The top ten hold 2% to 3% of the sample, which has about 93,000 clones, more than 85% seen once. Sequencing was performed on CD4+ or CD8+ T cells sorted from blood, taken in a trial of the OX40 agonist ivuxolimab. The receptors were sampled from an adult with an advanced solid tumor such as melanoma, head and neck, liver or kidney cancer.

This chain uses TRBV25-1 with TRBJ2-7; 8 bases line up with TRBD1. CDR1 and CDR2 from the germline V gene are MGHDK and SYGVNS. The trim removed 2 bases at V and 2 bases at J, leaving 5 bases unmatched. This CDR3 contains 15 residues. CDR3 in DNA: TGTGCCAGCAGTGAACCTCGGACAGGGCCCTACGAGCAGTACTTC. It translates to CASSEPRTGPYEQYF.

The V gene is TRBV7-9, the J gene TRBJ2-3; D is unclear. Trimming removed 2 bases from V and 2 bases from J, with 11 bases in between. The V gene's germline CDR1 is SEHNR and CDR2 FQNEAQ (reference sequence). The CDR3 consists of 15 residues. CDR3 sequence: CASSLFQAPTDTQYF. The DNA of the CDR3 is TGTGCCAGCAGCTTATTTCAGGCCCCCACAGATACGCAGTATTTT.

The chain couples TRBV13 to TRBJ1-1, with D uncertain. Germline V gene data show CDR1 as PRHDT and CDR2 as FYEKMQ (reference sequence). The CDR3 length is 14 residues. V was trimmed by 5 bases and J by 2 bases, leaving 12 bases between them. DNA for the CDR3: TGTGCCAGCAGCCGGGATCTTACTAACACTGAAGCTTTCTTT. Translation: CASSRDLTNTEAFF.

Note on this clone: The same CDR3 arises from other DNA sequences in this sample as well. The rearrangement uses TRBV18 and TRBJ2-7, with TRBD1 matching over 9 bases. The CDR3 runs to 15 residues. V shed 6 bases and J 3 bases; nucleotides not matched to a gene: 9. Germline V lookup: CDR1 KGHSH, CDR2 LQKENI. The CDR3: CASSTSQGAVYEQYF. The DNA for the CDR3 is TGTGCCAGCTCTACTTCACAGGGGGCGGTCTACGAGCAGTACTTC.

The chain is built from TRBV7-8 and TRBJ2-7; TRBD1 agrees at 8 bases. This CDR3 comprises 14 residues. From germline, CDR1 is SGHVS and CDR2 FQNEAQ. Unmatched junction bases numbered 3, after V lost 1 base and J lost 4 bases. The CDR3 loop is CASSLGGQAYEQYF. CDR3 nucleotides: TGTGCCAGCAGCTTAGGGGGACAGGCTTACGAGCAGTACTTC.

The rearrangement links TRBV9 to TRBJ1-4; no reliable D call. This CDR3 region has 15 residues. Germline loops: CDR1 SGDLS, CDR2 YYNGEE. V lost 3 bases, J lost 0 bases, and 9 bases lay in between. CDR3 nucleotide sequence: TGTGCCAGCAGCGCGTCGCATGCAACTAATGAAAAACTGTTTTTT. As protein: CASSASHATNEKLFF.

The chain is built from TRBV18 and TRBJ1-5; TRBD1 might be the D (5 bases). V shed 6 bases and J shed 3 bases, with 18 bases lying between them. The germline V gene has CDR1 KGHSH and CDR2 LQKENI. This CDR3 comprises 16 residues. The CDR3 DNA is TGTGCCAGCTCTTCTGGGGGAGGGAGCCTCAATCAGCCCCAGCATTTT. As protein: CASSSGGGSLNQPQHF.

The rearrangement links TRBV15 to TRBJ2-7; possible D gene TRBD2, 5 bases. Germline-derived CDR1 and CDR2 are LNHNV and YYDKDF (reference sequence). The V end was cut by 1 base, the J end by 6 bases, with 16 bases between. The CDR3 is 15 residues long. In nucleotides, the CDR3 is TGTGCCACCAGCAGAGGACCCGGACTCACCAGCGAGCAGTACTTC. Its protein is CATSRGPGLTSEQYF.

The chain joins TRBV5-1 to TRBJ2-3; D is undetermined. The CDR3 consists of 13 residues. Trimming left V 6 bases short and J 0 bases short, with 8 bases between. Looked up from germline, CDR1 is SGHRS and CDR2 is YFSETQ. The chain's CDR3 is CASMEASTDTQYF. The CDR3, as DNA: TGCGCCAGCATGGAAGCTAGCACAGATACGCAGTATTTT.

The chain is built from TRBV4-3 and TRBJ2-5, with D possibly TRBD2 on 5 matching bases. CDR1 and CDR2 from the germline V gene are LGHNA and YSLEER. This CDR3 has 12 amino acids. Trimming removed 0 bases from V and 7 bases from J, with 6 bases in between. CDR3 sequence: CASSQDRGTQYF. Written as DNA, the CDR3 is TGCGCCAGCAGCCAAGATCGGGGGACCCAGTACTTC.